What follows are 27 T cell receptor beta chains derived from one specimen sequenced in a study of T cell repertoires in cytomegalovirus infection (dated 2019 in TCRdb). Sequencing relied on an Illumina HiSeq 1500. Clones were called with MiXCR by TCRdb after fastp trimmed the public reads at Q25, and only in-frame beta chains were retained. Each CDR3 protein appears once, grouped with its most common genes and DNA. The sample includes some 400,000 distinct CDR3 sequences, with about a sixth observed a single time. In total, the top ten clones hold around 9.3% of the sample. The sequenced sample was PBMCs. These receptors came from a human donor in good health (CMV status not recorded). Some clones in this sample may be carry-over from other donors' samples.

This clonotype was picked up many times. The V call is TRBV7-2, the J call TRBJ2-5, with no clear D. The V gene's germline CDR1 is SGHTA and CDR2 FQGNSA. The length of the CDR3 is 12 residues. V was trimmed by 6 bases and J by 4 bases, leaving 9 bases between them. The CDR3 protein is CASRLSSETQYF. The CDR3 DNA reads as TGTGCCAGCAGGCTTTCCTCAGAGACCCAGTACTTC.

This clonotype was seen repeatedly, ten times or more. J is TRBJ1-6 and V is TRBV7-6; D unclear. The germline V gene has CDR1 SGHVS and CDR2 FNYEAQ. V lost 3 bases and J lost 13, with 10 bases in between. The CDR3 has 12 residues. As DNA, the CDR3 is TGTGCCAGCAGCTTCGGGCGACCCCCCCTCCACTTT. It specifies CASSFGRPPLHF.

CDR3 protein: CATSRDRGSGANVLTF. The CDR3, as DNA: TGTGCCACCAGCAGAGACAGGGGATCTGGGGCCAACGTCCTGACTTTC. V gene TRBV15 combines with J gene TRBJ2-6; tentatively, D is TRBD1 (6 bases). Germline-derived CDR1 and CDR2 are LNHNV and YYDKDF (reference sequence). Trimming removed 0 bases at V and 1 base at J, with 7 bases between. This CDR3 has 16 residues.

This clonotype was counted many times. The chain employs TRBV7-2 and TRBJ2-2, with 13 positions matching TRBD2. V shed 1 base and J 7 bases; nucleotides not matched to a gene: 9. This CDR3 spans 18 amino acids. Germline V gene lookup returns CDR1 SGHTA and CDR2 FQGNSA. The CDR3 region is CASSLGGGLAGVHGELFF. For the CDR3, the DNA is TGTGCCAGCAGCTTAGGAGGTGGACTAGCGGGAGTACACGGGGAGCTGTTTTTT.

The rearrangement joins TRBV20-1 to TRBJ2-3; 9 positions match TRBD2. Germline V gene data show CDR1 as DFQATT and CDR2 as SNEGSKA (reference sequence). J lost 5 bases, V lost 4 bases, and 10 bases had no gene match. The CDR3 covers 15 residues. The CDR3 DNA reads as TGCAGTGCTAAAGTCAGCGGGGGGACCGGAGATACGCAGTATTTT. It translates to CSAKVSGGTGDTQYF.

The rearrangement uses TRBV6-6 and TRBJ2-2; D may be TRBD1 or TRBD2 (6 bases each). The germline V gene has CDR1 MNHNY and CDR2 SVGAGI (reference sequence). The CDR3 runs to 13 residues. V was shortened by 6 bases and J by 6 bases, with 11 bases between the two germline ends. The CDR3 DNA follows: TGTGCCAGCAGAGGAGGGGGTCCCGGGGAGCTGTTTTTT. Residues: CASRGGGPGELFF.

This clonotype was observed at least ten times. This chain joins TRBV7-2 and TRBJ2-5; the D is unclear. V lost 1 base and J 2 bases, leaving 8 bases between the germline ends. The CDR3 consists of 14 residues. Germline V lookup: CDR1 SGHTA, CDR2 FQGNSA. The DNA for the CDR3 is TGTGCCAGCAGCTTAGTTGCCTCGCAAGAGACCCAGTACTTC. It is translated as CASSLVASQETQYF.

The rearrangement uses TRBV6-1 and TRBJ2-1; no reliable D call. This CDR3 has 13 residues. V was clipped by 1 base and J by 8 bases, with 9 bases between them. In germline, CDR1 is MNHNS, CDR2 SASEGT. CDR3 sequence reads: CASSEDRRDEQFF. The CDR3 region has the DNA TGTGCCAGCAGTGAAGATAGACGGGATGAGCAGTTCTTC.

The genes are TRBV6-6 and TRBJ2-6, with TRBD1 identical over 7 bases. Germline CDR1 is MNHNY and CDR2 is SVGAGI (reference sequence). CDR3 length equals 16 residues. J lost 0 bases, V lost 6 bases, and 5 bases had no gene match. CDR3 sequence reads: CASRQGTHSGANVLTF. CDR3 nucleotides: TGTGCCAGCAGACAGGGGACACACTCTGGGGCCAACGTCCTGACTTTC.

This clonotype was picked up many times. The rearrangement links TRBV7-9 to TRBJ2-6; a possible D gene is TRBD1 (6 bases). Germline lookup yields CDR1 SEHNR and CDR2 FQNEAQ (reference sequence). The CDR3 totals 16 residues. Trimming shortened V by 5 bases and J by 2 bases, and 13 bases separated the two germline ends. The DNA for the CDR3 is TGTGCCAGCAGCGCCTACCACAGGGCTGGGGCCAACGTCCTGACTTTC. Amino acids: CASSAYHRAGANVLTF.

The chain uses TRBV15 and TRBJ2-5, with 9 bases lining up with TRBD1. This CDR3 has 14 amino acids. Germline trimming cut 5 bases from V and 1 base from J; bases unmatched to any gene: 2. Germline CDR1 and CDR2: LNHNV and YYDKDF (reference sequence). The CDR3: CATSGGQGQETQYF. CDR3 DNA sequence: TGTGCCACCAGCGGGGGACAGGGCCAAGAGACCCAGTACTTC.

The chain combines TRBV7-2 with TRBJ1-6, with D unresolved. Trimming took off 7 bases at V and 10 bases at J, with 14 bases between the two ends. The CDR3 is 13 amino acids. Germline lookup yields CDR1 SGHTA and CDR2 FQGNSA. The chain's CDR3 is CASNLLGGSPLHF. CDR3 sequence (DNA): TGTGCCAGCAACCTATTAGGTGGATCACCCCTCCACTTT.

This clonotype appeared once. The chain is built from TRBV5-6 and TRBJ1-2; a possible D gene is TRBD1 (6 bases). The ends were cut back, 2 bases at V and 7 bases at J, with 18 bases in the middle. This CDR3 contains 15 residues. CDR1 and CDR2 (germline): SGHDT, YYEEEE. The CDR3 nucleotides are TGTGCCAGCAGCTTAAGCTCCGGGACACTTCCTGGCTACACCTTC. Its protein product is CASSLSSGTLPGYTF. Complete variable domain (other parts from reference TRBV5-6 and TRBJ1-2): DAGVTQSPTHLIKTRGQQVTLRCSPKSGHDTVSWYQQALGQGPQFIFQYYEEEERQRGNFPDRFSGHQFPNYSSELNVNALLLGDSALYLCASSLSSGTLPGYTFGSGTRLTVV.

This clonotype was recorded at least ten times. The chain couples TRBV12-3 or TRBV12-4 to TRBJ1-3; no reliable D call. This CDR3 spans 16 amino acids. Trimming pared 5 bases from V and 2 bases from J, leaving 16 bases between. The CDR3, as DNA: TGTGCCAGCAGTCTCCCCCCCTTGCGGCCTGGAAACACCATATATTTT. Translating gives CASSLPPLRPGNTIYF.

This clonotype was detected a few times. The chain recombines TRBV5-1 with TRBJ1-1; D is undetermined. V lost 3 bases, J lost 4 bases, and 13 bases lay in between. This CDR3 is 14 amino acids long. Germline CDR1 and CDR2: SGHRS and YFSETQ. The CDR3 DNA is TGCGCCAGCAGCTCGACCGTACGGGTCACTGAAGCTTTCTTT. It codes for CASSSTVRVTEAFF.

V usage is TRBV6-2 or TRBV6-3 and J usage is TRBJ1-1; 9 bases fit TRBD1. The germline gives CDR1 MNHEY, CDR2 SVGEGT. The CDR3 runs to 14 residues. The junction had 8 bases not matched to a gene; V was cut back by 6 bases and J by 6 bases. Here the CDR3 reads CASRARQGGPEAFF. CDR3 in DNA: TGTGCCAGCAGGGCTCGACAGGGGGGTCCTGAAGCTTTCTTT.

This clonotype was picked up a small number of times. V gene TRBV5-1 combines with J gene TRBJ1-2; D is perhaps TRBD1 (5 bases). Trimming removed 0 bases at V and 1 base at J, with 10 bases between. The germline V gene has CDR1 SGHRS and CDR2 YFSETQ. CDR3 length equals 15 residues. This chain's CDR3 is CASSLATGDNYGYTF. In DNA form, the CDR3 reads TGCGCCAGCAGCTTGGCTACAGGAGATAACTATGGCTACACCTTC.

This clonotype was picked up a small number of times. The chain links TRBV7-2 to TRBJ2-1; 9 nucleotides line up with TRBD2. The V gene end was trimmed by 5 bases and the J gene end by 7 bases; junction bases not matched to a gene: 9. Per germline, CDR1 SGHTA and CDR2 FQGNSA. The CDR3 has 15 amino acids. The CDR3 loop is CASSPQAGGPNEQFF. In nucleotides, the CDR3 is TGTGCCAGCAGCCCCCAGGCGGGGGGGCCGAATGAGCAGTTCTTC. The full variable domain, its missing parts supplied by reference TRBV7-2 and TRBJ2-1, is GAGVSQSPSNKVTEKGKDVELRCDPISGHTALYWYRQSLGQGLEFLIYFQGNSAPDKSGLPSDRFSAERTGGSVSTLTIQRTQQEDSAVYLCASSPQAGGPNEQFFGPGTRLTVL.

This clonotype was detected ten times or more. The chain couples TRBV7-6 to TRBJ2-1; tentative D call: TRBD2 (6 bases). The germline V and J ends were trimmed by 1 base and 15 bases, with 16 bases remaining between them. Germline loops: CDR1 SGHVS, CDR2 FNYEAQ. The CDR3 is made up of 13 amino acids. The CDR3 DNA reads as TGTGCCAGCAGCTTAGGGGAAGAGACTAGGGCGTTCTTC. Translating it yields CASSLGEETRAFF.

The chain links TRBV7-6 to TRBJ2-7; D may match TRBD1 or TRBD2 (5 bases each). The length of the CDR3 is 15 residues. V shed 1 base and J shed 2 bases, with 12 bases lying between them. From germline, CDR1 is SGHVS and CDR2 FNYEAQ. Here the CDR3 reads CASSLEGRSTYEQYF. The DNA of the CDR3 is TGTGCCAGCAGCTTAGAGGGACGGTCAACCTACGAGCAGTACTTC.

The rearrangement links TRBV7-6 to TRBJ1-1; 8 bases agree with TRBD1. The CDR3 is 13 residues long. J gave up 11 bases and V 5 bases, and 10 bases lay outside the gene matches. Germline V gene data show CDR1 as SGHVS and CDR2 as FNYEAQ. DNA of the CDR3: TGTGCCAGCAGCCTATTAGGACAGGGCGTTGCTTTCTTT. It encodes CASSLLGQGVAFF.

The chain combines TRBV5-1 with TRBJ1-3, with D unclear. Looked up from germline, CDR1 is SGHRS and CDR2 is YFSETQ. The CDR3 spans 14 residues. V lost 0 bases and J lost 2, with 6 bases in between. CDR3 region: CASSLGGAGNTIYF. The DNA of the CDR3 is TGCGCCAGCAGCTTGGGTGGGGCTGGAAACACCATATATTTT.

J is TRBJ2-3 and V is TRBV19; no clear D gene. CDR3 length equals 13 residues. Looked up from germline, CDR1 is LNHDA and CDR2 is SQIVND (reference sequence). V was cut by 0 bases and J by 4 bases, with 5 bases left in between. The CDR3 region is CASSIEKPDTQYF. CDR3 coding DNA: TGTGCCAGTAGTATAGAGAAGCCAGATACGCAGTATTTT.

The table lists this clonotype with a few counts. This chain links TRBV10-3 with TRBJ1-1; no clear D gene. CDR1 and CDR2 (germline): ENHRY, SYGVKD. V shed 4 bases and J shed 7 bases, with 7 bases lying between them. The CDR3 spans 11 residues. The CDR3 DNA reads TGTGCCATCAGTGGGGGTTTTGAAGCTTTCTTT. Protein sequence: CAISGGFEAFF.

In this sample, this clonotype turned up many times. The V gene is TRBV6-1, the J gene TRBJ2-7; D possibly corresponds to TRBD1 (6 bases). The CDR3 is 15 amino acids. The germline gives CDR1 MNHNS, CDR2 SASEGT. V lost 0 bases and J 6 bases, leaving 15 bases between the germline ends. CDR3 in DNA: TGTGCCAGCAGTGAAGCGCTACGCGGCAGGGGCGAGCAGTACTTC. Translation: CASSEALRGRGEQYF.

V is TRBV6-2 or TRBV6-3 and J is TRBJ1-3; tentatively, D is TRBD1 (6 bases). The ends were cut back, 2 bases at V and 0 bases at J, with 8 bases in the middle. The CDR3 is 15 amino acids. In germline, CDR1 is MNHEY, CDR2 SVGEGT. The CDR3 DNA follows: TGTGCCAGCAGTTACGGACAGCACTCTGGAAACACCATATATTTT. This translates into CASSYGQHSGNTIYF.

This clonotype was observed a handful of times. The gene calls are TRBV12-5 and TRBJ2-2; TRBD1 matches at 7 bases. There are 16 residues in the CDR3. Unmatched junction bases numbered 9, after V lost 1 base and J lost 7 bases. Germline V CDR1 and CDR2: LGHNT, FRNRAP. CDR3 in DNA: TGTGCTAGTGGTTTGGACATGACAGGGTTGAACGGGGAGCTGTTTTTT. Translated: CASGLDMTGLNGELFF.